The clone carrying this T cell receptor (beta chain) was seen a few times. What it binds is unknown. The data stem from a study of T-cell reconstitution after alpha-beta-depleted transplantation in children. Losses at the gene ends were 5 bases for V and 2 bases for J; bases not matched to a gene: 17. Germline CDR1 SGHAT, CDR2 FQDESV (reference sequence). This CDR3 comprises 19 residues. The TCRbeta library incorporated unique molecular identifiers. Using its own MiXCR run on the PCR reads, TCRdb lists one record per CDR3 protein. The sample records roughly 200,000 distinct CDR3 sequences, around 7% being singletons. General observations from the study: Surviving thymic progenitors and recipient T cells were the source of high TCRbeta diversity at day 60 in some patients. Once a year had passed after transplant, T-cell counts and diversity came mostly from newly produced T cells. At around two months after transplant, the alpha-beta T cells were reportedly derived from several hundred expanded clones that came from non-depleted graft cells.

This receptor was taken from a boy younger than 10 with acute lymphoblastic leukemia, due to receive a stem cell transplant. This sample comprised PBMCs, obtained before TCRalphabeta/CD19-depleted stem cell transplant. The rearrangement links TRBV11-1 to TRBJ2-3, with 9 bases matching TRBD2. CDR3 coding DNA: TGTGCCAGCAGCCCGCAGTGGGGGGCTAGCGGGGCGCCCACAGATACGCAGTATTTT. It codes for CASSPQWGASGAPTDTQYF. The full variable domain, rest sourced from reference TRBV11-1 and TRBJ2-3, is EAEVAQSPRYKITEKSQAVAFWCDPISGHATLYWYRQILGQGPELLVQFQDESVVDDSQLPKDRFSAERLKGVDSTLKIQPAELGDSAMYLCASSPQWGASGAPTDTQYFGPGTRLTVL.